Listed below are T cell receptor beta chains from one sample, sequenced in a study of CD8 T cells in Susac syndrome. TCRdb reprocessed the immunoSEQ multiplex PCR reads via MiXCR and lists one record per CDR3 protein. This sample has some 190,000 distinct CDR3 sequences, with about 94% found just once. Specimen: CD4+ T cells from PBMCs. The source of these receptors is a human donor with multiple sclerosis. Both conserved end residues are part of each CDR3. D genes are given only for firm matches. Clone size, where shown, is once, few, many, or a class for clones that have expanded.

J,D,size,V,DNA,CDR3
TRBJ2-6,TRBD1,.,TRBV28,TGTGCCAGCAGTTTATGGGGACAGGGGATACCTGGGGCCAACGTCCTGACTTTC,CASSLWGQGIPGANVLTF
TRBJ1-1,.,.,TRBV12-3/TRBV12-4,TGTGCCAGCAGTTCCCGGACCGCGAACACTGAAGCTTTCTTT,CASSSRTANTEAFF
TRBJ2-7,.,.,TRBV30,TGTGCCTGGGGCGCCCGCAGGGATTACGAGCAGTACTTC,CAWGARRDYEQYF
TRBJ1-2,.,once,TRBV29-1,TGCAGCGTGGCCAGGGACGTACCTAACTATGGCTACACCTTC,CSVARDVPNYGYTF
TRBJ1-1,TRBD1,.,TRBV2,TGTGCCAGCGACGCGGGACAGATCAACACTGAAGCTTTCTTT,CASDAGQINTEAFF
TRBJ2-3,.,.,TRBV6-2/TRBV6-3,TGTGCCAGCAGCCAGCGTGGTGGAGATACGCAGTATTTT,CASSQRGGDTQYF
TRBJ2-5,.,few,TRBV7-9,TGTGCCAGCAGCTTAGGCCGGGGCCGGGAGACCCAGTACTTC,CASSLGRGRETQYF
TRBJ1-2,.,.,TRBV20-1,TGCAGTGCTAGAGATAGGTTGAATGGCTACACCTTC,CSARDRLNGYTF
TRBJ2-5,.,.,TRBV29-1,TGCAGCGTTGAAACTGCCCCCCGGGAGACCCAGTACTTC,CSVETAPRETQYF
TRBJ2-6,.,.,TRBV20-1,TGCAGTGCTAGGCCGTCCGGGGCCAACGTCCTGACTTTC,CSARPSGANVLTF
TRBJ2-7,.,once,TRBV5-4,TGTGCCAGCAGCGCCCGCGGTAGGCGGGGACCCTACGAGCAGTACTTC,CASSARGRRGPYEQYF
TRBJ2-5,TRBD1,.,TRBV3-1,TGTGCCAGCAGCCAAGCCCGGACAGGGGAAGAGACCCAGTACTTC,CASSQARTGEETQYF
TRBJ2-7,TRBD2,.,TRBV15,TGTGCCACCAGCACACCCTTCGGACTAGCGGGGGGCTACGAGCAGTACTTC,CATSTPFGLAGGYEQYF
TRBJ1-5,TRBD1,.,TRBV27,TGTGCCAGCAGTTTATCGGTCAGATCTGGACAGGGCAATCAGCCCCAGCATTTT,CASSLSVRSGQGNQPQHF
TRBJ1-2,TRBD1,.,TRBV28,TGTGCCAGCAGTTTAGGAGGGGGCGACTTGTATGGCTACACCTTC,CASSLGGGDLYGYTF
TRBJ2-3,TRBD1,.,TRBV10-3,TGTGCCATCAGCCGGGACAGTTCAGATACGCAGTATTTT,CAISRDSSDTQYF
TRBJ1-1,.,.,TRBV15,TGTGCCACCAGCAGAGATCTTGCAGGGAATCTGAACACTGAAGCTTTCTTT,CATSRDLAGNLNTEAFF
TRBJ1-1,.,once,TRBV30,TGTGCCTGGAGTGGACGTTCGAATCGGGGGCTGACTGAAGCTTTCTTT,CAWSGRSNRGLTEAFF
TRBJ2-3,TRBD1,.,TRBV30,TGTGCCTGGAGTAAGGTTGGACAGGGAACAGATACGCAGTATTTT,CAWSKVGQGTDTQYF
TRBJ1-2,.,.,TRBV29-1,TGCAGCGTTGGTCGGCGGGATGGCTACACCTTC,CSVGRRDGYTF
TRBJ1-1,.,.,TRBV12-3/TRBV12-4,TGTGCCAGCTGTTGGGGGACGGCGGACACTGAAGCTTTCTTT,CASCWGTADTEAFF
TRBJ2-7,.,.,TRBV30,TGTGCCTGGGGAGGGACGGGCGAGCAGTACTTC,CAWGGTGEQYF
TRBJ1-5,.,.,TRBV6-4,TGTGCCAGCAGTGACTCAGTAAATCAGCCCCAGCATTTT,CASSDSVNQPQHF
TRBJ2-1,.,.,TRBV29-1,TGCAGCACCAGATCAGGGTATGAGCAGTTCTTC,CSTRSGYEQFF
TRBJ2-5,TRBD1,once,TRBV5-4,TGTGCCAGCAGCAAGGGACAGCAAGAGACCCAGTACTTC,CASSKGQQETQYF
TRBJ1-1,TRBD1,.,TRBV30,TGTGCCCGAGGACAGGGTGGTACTGAAGCTTTCTTT,CARGQGGTEAFF
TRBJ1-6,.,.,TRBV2,TGTGCCAGCAGTGAAACGGTGGCAGGGGCTTCACCCCTCCACTTT,CASSETVAGASPLHF
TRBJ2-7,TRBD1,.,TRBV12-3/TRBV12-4,TGTGCCAGCATGCCGGGACAGGGGTCTAGCGAGCAGTACTTC,CASMPGQGSSEQYF
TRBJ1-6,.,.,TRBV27,TGTGCCAGCAGTTTATCCGGAGGGGATTCACCCCTCCACTTT,CASSLSGGDSPLHF
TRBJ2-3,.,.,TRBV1,TGCACCAGCAGCCAATCCCGTCTTAGCGGGGGTGCAGATACGCAGTATTTT,CTSSQSRLSGGADTQYF
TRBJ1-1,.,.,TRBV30,TGTGCCTGGAGTCCAGGGACCACTGAAGCTTTCTTT,CAWSPGTTEAFF
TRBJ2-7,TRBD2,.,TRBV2,TGTGCCAGCAGTGAAGCCTCTAGCGGGGGGGACGAGCAGTACTTC,CASSEASSGGDEQYF
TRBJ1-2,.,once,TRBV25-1,TGTGCCAGCAGCGACATGGATGGCTACACCTTC,CASSDMDGYTF
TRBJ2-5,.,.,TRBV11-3,TGTGCCAGCAGCTTATTAGAGGGGGGAGAGACCCAGTACTTC,CASSLLEGGETQYF
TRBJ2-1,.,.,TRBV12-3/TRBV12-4,TGTGCCAGCAGTTTCGGTTACAATGAGCAGTTCTTC,CASSFGYNEQFF
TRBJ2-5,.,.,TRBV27,TGTGCCAGCAGTCAAATCAGGGGTAGTGAGACCCAGTACTTC,CASSQIRGSETQYF
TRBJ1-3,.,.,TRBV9,TGTGCCAGCAGCGTAGCGAGCTCTGGAAACACCATATATTTT,CASSVASSGNTIYF
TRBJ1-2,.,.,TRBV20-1,TGCAGTGCTAGAGATCTTGACTATGGCTACACCTTC,CSARDLDYGYTF
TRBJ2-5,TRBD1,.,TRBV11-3,TGTGCCAGCCAAAAAGACAGGGTTCAAGAGACCCAGTACTTC,CASQKDRVQETQYF
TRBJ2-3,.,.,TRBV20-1,TGCAGTGCTAGATTGCAGGGTATCGCAGATACGCAGTATTTT,CSARLQGIADTQYF
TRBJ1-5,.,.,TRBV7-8,TGTGCCAGCACCCCAGGCCCACCCGATCAGCCCCAGCATTTT,CASTPGPPDQPQHF
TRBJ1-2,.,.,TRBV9,TGTGCCAGCAGCGCGGGACAAGTCTATGGCTACACCTTC,CASSAGQVYGYTF
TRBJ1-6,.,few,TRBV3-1,TGTGCCAGCAGCCAAGTAAGATCACCCCTCCACTTT,CASSQVRSPLHF
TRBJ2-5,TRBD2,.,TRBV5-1,TGCGCCAGCAGCTTGGAACTAGCGGGAAGGCAAGAGACCCAGTACTTC,CASSLELAGRQETQYF
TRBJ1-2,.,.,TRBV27,TGTGCCAGCAGTCCCCGTCGGGGGCGCCCTGGGTATGGCTACACCTTC,CASSPRRGRPGYGYTF
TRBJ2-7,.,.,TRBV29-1,TGCAGCGTAAAGGCAGGACGGGCGGGGGCCTCCTACGAGCAGTACTTC,CSVKAGRAGASYEQYF
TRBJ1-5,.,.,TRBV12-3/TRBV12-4,TGTGCCAGCAGTTTAGAAGAAGGACTGAGCAATCAGCCCCAGCATTTT,CASSLEEGLSNQPQHF
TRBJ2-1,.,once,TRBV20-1,TGCAGTGCTAGAGATCGGGTGGTGCCTGAGCAGTTCTTC,CSARDRVVPEQFF